The sequence of this T cell receptor (beta chain) was determined in a study of blood T cell repertoires in COVID-19. Study summary: Nucleic acid was either cDNA or gDNA, and it came from T cells, B-cell-depleted T cells, or PBMCs.

Study processing details: Estimation of nucleated cell counts was performed using reference gene primer amplification. Sequencing used immunoSEQ multiplex PCR; TCRdb keeps in-frame clones, though not all of them. V and J calls and clone size are those listed in that table; D and trimming were worked out from the DNA. The sample consists of about 260,000 clones, roughly 84% of them appearing once. Germline assignment: CDR1 SGHRS and CDR2 YFSETQ. This CDR3 comprises 21 residues. The V gene end was trimmed by 5 bases and the J gene end by 0 bases; junction bases not matched to a gene: 17. The material sequenced was peripheral blood. The origin of this receptor is a human donor in a cohort sampled during active COVID-19. The V call is TRBV5-1, the J call TRBJ2-2, with 12 positions matching TRBD2. The CDR3 reads CASSYTLLAGGRRTNTGELFF. In DNA form, the CDR3 reads TGCGCCAGCAGTTATACCCTACTAGCGGGGGGACGAAGGACGAACACCGGGGAGCTGTTTTTT.